The clone carrying this T cell receptor (beta chain) was recorded a few times. Antigen specificity is unknown. Other nucleotide sequences from this sample produce the same CDR3. TCRB transcripts that were expressed got sequenced, as all of the isolated RNA had been reverse transcribed. Generated by immunoSEQ multiplex PCR, the TCRdb table keeps only in-frame clones and is missing some. Counted here are some 150,000 clones, less than 15% occurring once; the ten biggest clones make up roughly 1.4%. The data are from a study of beta chain features in type 1 diabetes. Study-wide points: Patients with Type 1 diabetes showed moderately but significantly shorter TCRB CDR3s in all four CD4+ subsets. PCR might show a preference for shorter templates, equally across patients and controls.

J was trimmed by 5 bases and V by 1 base; bases with no gene match: 2. Germline CDR1 reads MGHRA; CDR2 reads YSYEKL. This CDR3 is 15 amino acids long. The clonotype comes from a man aged 18-30 years with type 1 diabetes. The sequencing input was central memory CD4+ T cells from blood. The rearrangement uses TRBV4-1 and TRBJ1-5; 10 bases map to TRBD1. The CDR3 spells CASSQAGTGDQPQHF. CDR3 in DNA: TGCGCCAGCAGCCAAGCGGGGACAGGGGATCAGCCCCAGCATTTT.